This T cell receptor (beta chain) was sequenced during a study of T-cell reconstitution after alpha-beta-depleted transplantation in children. Findings and limits, study-wide: Reportedly, only several hundred clones from non-depleted graft cells drove alpha-beta T-cell counts at about two months. Some patients' high day-60 TCRbeta diversity was attributed to recipient cells surviving conditioning.

Germline lookup yields CDR1 SGHTA and CDR2 FQGNSA. The CDR3 contains 15 residues. Unmatched junction bases numbered 5, after V lost 5 bases and J lost 3 bases. A note on this clonotype: Its matching antigen is unknown.

Library preparation (for TCRbeta) was performed with unique molecular identifiers. MiXCR, applied by TCRdb to the PCR reads, yields one record per CDR3 protein. The sample holds a few hundred thousand distinct CDR3 sequences; around 25% are singletons and the top ten take roughly 11%. The V call is TRBV7-2, the J call TRBJ2-7; the match to TRBD2 covers 12 bases. The receptor was derived from a male patient younger than 18 who had a stem cell transplant for acute lymphoblastic leukemia, so the T cells may come from the graft donor. This specimen consisted of PBMCs, mostly from graft donor cells, obtained 180 days after TCRalphabeta/CD19-depleted stem cell transplant. The CDR3 bases are TGTGCCAGCAGCCCACTACTAGCGGGAGGCTACGAGCAGTACTTC. Its protein is CASSPLLAGGYEQYF.